The clone carrying this TCR beta chain occurred a few times. What it binds is unknown. The record originates from a study of cytomegalovirus exposure and HLA in healthy donors. The PCR ran on 60 Vbeta and 13 Jbeta primers. In the original analysis: Per a later analysis, the number of unique TCR beta chains was approximately 73 million, of which around 10 million were shared. The repertoire was sequenced with immunoSEQ multiplex PCR; TCRdb's copy has only in-frame clones and lacks some. Clonal size and the V and J genes are those of that table, whereas D and trimming came from the DNA. The sample contains 60,000 to 75,000 clones, around 73% of which appear only once. Looked up from germline, CDR1 is SGHRS and CDR2 is YFSETQ. Trimming cost V 0 bases and J 1 base, with 7 bases left between them. The CDR3 loop spans 14 amino acids. Notes on the study in general: Per a later analysis, about 15,000 TCR beta sequences showed association with HLA alleles at 0.05 false discovery rate.

The donors gave bone marrow, and they were healthy. The origin of this receptor is a middle-aged man in good health and CMV-seronegative. The sequenced sample was PBMCs. The rearrangement uses TRBV5-1 and TRBJ2-5; a possible D gene is TRBD1 (6 bases). CDR3 DNA sequence: TGCGCCAGCAGCTTGGCAGGGGTCCAAGAGACCCAGTACTTC. It yields the protein CASSLAGVQETQYF.